These 18 T cell receptor beta chains were all obtained from the same sample, sequenced in a study of blood T cells in healthy people across ages (dated by TCRdb to about 2015). The library was obtained by 5' RACE. TCRdb names Illumina HiSeq 2500 as the instrument used. A second PCR of about 6 to 12 cycles was run with a J-beta primer mix and a sample-barcoded 5' primer. Through fastp at Q25 and MiXCR, TCRdb rebuilt clones from the public reads, retaining in-frame beta chains. Rows with a matching CDR3 protein are joined into one entry that keeps the most common DNA and genes. This sample holds 650,000 to 800,000 distinct CDR3 sequences; under 45% were observed only once. Roughly 19% of the sample is taken by the ten largest. Sequenced material: blood. The origin of the receptors is a man between 60 and 75 years old in good health.

In its sample, this clonotype was seen once. The genes are TRBV25-1 and TRBJ2-3; 10 bases match TRBD2. The CDR3 is 14 residues long. V lost 7 bases, J lost 6 bases, and 7 bases stayed unmatched. Germline CDR1 reads MGHDK; CDR2 reads SYGVNS. The CDR3 here is CASKASGGGDTQYF. The CDR3 DNA sequence: TGTGCCAGCAAGGCTAGCGGGGGAGGGGATACGCAGTATTTT.

V gene TRBV7-2 combines with J gene TRBJ1-1, with TRBD1 as a possible D gene (5 bases). V was pared by 0 bases and J by 1 base, with 12 bases between. Germline CDR1 is SGHTA and CDR2 is FQGNSA. This CDR3 contains 16 residues. The CDR3 spells CASSLAFGASNTEAFF. CDR3 in DNA: TGTGCCAGCAGCTTAGCCTTTGGGGCTTCGAACACTGAAGCTTTCTTT.

This clonotype occurred a few times. This chain links TRBV27 with TRBJ2-3, with D possibly being TRBD2 (6 bases). Germline V gene lookup returns CDR1 MNHEY and CDR2 SMNVEV (reference sequence). CDR3 length: 15 amino acids. The V gene lost 2 bases and the J gene lost 2 bases, with 11 bases spanning the gap. This CDR3 is CASSLGGANTDTQYF. The CDR3 DNA reads as TGTGCCAGCAGTTTAGGCGGGGCTAACACAGATACGCAGTATTTT.

This clonotype has more than one count but fewer than ten. The CDR3 loop is CASSLEVGSAGYTF. The CDR3 DNA reads as TGTGCCAGCAGCTTGGAAGTTGGGTCGGCGGGCTACACCTTC. The chain recombines TRBV5-5 with TRBJ1-2; D unclear. Germline-derived CDR1 and CDR2 are SGHKS and YYEKEE (reference sequence). Trimming pared 0 bases from V and 8 bases from J, leaving 14 bases between. The CDR3 contains 14 residues.

V usage is TRBV29-1 and J usage is TRBJ1-2, with D unclear. This CDR3 contains 13 residues. Trimming removed 0 bases from V and 6 bases from J, with 11 bases in between. Per germline, CDR1 SQVTM and CDR2 ANQGSEA. This CDR3 is CSVEDPGWDGYTF. The DNA of the CDR3 is TGCAGCGTTGAAGATCCGGGCTGGGATGGCTACACCTTC.

The CDR3 protein is CASSQGPGDSNQPQHF. The CDR3 bases are TGTGCCAGCAGCCAAGGGCCAGGGGATAGCAATCAGCCCCAGCATTTT. The V call is TRBV3-1, the J call TRBJ1-5; D perhaps matches TRBD1 (6 bases). CDR3 length: 16 residues. Germline-derived CDR1 and CDR2 are LGHDT and YNNKEL (reference sequence). Between the trimmed V and J ends, which lost 1 base and 0 bases, there was a span of 10 bases.

For this clonotype: This may be a read error: a much more frequent sequence differs by one nucleotide. The rearrangement uses TRBV5-1 and TRBJ2-1; D is perhaps TRBD2 (6 bases). The V end lost 3 bases, the J end lost 5 bases, and 18 bases lay between the germline ends. This CDR3 has 16 residues. Looked up from germline, CDR1 is SGHRS and CDR2 is YFSETQ. The CDR3 region has the DNA TGCGCCAGCAGCTCCGGCGGGACTCGGGCCAACAATGAGCAGTTCTTC. This translates into CASSSGGTRANNEQFF. The whole variable domain, remainder taken from reference TRBV5-1 and TRBJ2-1, is KAGVTQTPRYLIKTRGQQVTLSCSPISGHRSVSWYQQTPGQGLQFLFEYFSETQRNKGNFPGRFSGRQFSNSRSEMNVSTLELGDSALYLCASSSGGTRANNEQFFGPGTRLTVL.

The chain employs TRBV7-9 and TRBJ2-1; D possibly corresponds to TRBD2 (6 bases). V was cut by 7 bases and J by 13 bases, with 23 bases left in between. Germline V gene sequence: CDR1 SEHNR, CDR2 FQNEAQ (reference sequence). This CDR3 comprises 14 residues. The CDR3 loop is CASIPTSLAETQFF. DNA of the CDR3: TGTGCCAGCATCCCAACTAGCCTTGCGGAGACCCAGTTCTTC.

This clonotype was detected many times. This chain links TRBV10-3 with TRBJ2-5; the D is unclear. Trimming took 2 bases from V and 2 from J, leaving 6 bases between them. CDR3 length: 13 residues. The V gene's germline CDR1 is ENHRY and CDR2 SYGVKD. Written as DNA, the CDR3 is TGTGCCATCAGTGAGGACGGTCAAGAGACCCAGTACTTC. Residues: CAISEDGQETQYF.

A few counts support this clonotype. The rearrangement links TRBV5-1 to TRBJ1-1; D call uncertain. Trimming removed 4 bases from V and 2 bases from J, with 6 bases in between. The CDR3 has 12 residues. Germline lookup yields CDR1 SGHRS and CDR2 YFSETQ. CDR3 region: CASSGENTEAFF. In DNA, the CDR3 is TGCGCCAGCAGCGGGGAAAACACTGAAGCTTTCTTT.

In this sample, this clonotype turned up many times. The V call is TRBV4-3, the J call TRBJ2-1; the D call may be TRBD1 or TRBD2 (5 bases each). This CDR3 is 16 amino acids long. With 0 bases removed from V and 10 bases from J, the gap between germline ends came to 19 bases. CDR1 is LGHNA, CDR2 YSLEER, per germline. The CDR3 DNA reads as TGCGCCAGCAGCCAAGAATGGCACCTGGGGGTCCAAGAGCAGTTCTTC. Amino acid sequence: CASSQEWHLGVQEQFF.

By proportion, this clonotype is medium-sized. This chain links TRBV29-1 with TRBJ2-1, with 13 bases fitting TRBD2. The germline gives CDR1 SQVTM, CDR2 ANQGSEA. The CDR3 length is 13 residues. V trimming: 5 bases; J trimming: 8 bases; junction bases outside the gene matches: 3. The CDR3 region has the DNA TGCAGCGTTAGACTAGCGGGGGGTCATGAGCAGTTCTTC. It is translated as CSVRLAGGHEQFF.

This chain links TRBV7-2 with TRBJ2-2; 11 bases are a match to TRBD2. The CDR3 sequence is 15 residues long. V lost 6 bases and J lost 4; bases outside the gene matches: 4. Germline V gene lookup returns CDR1 SGHTA and CDR2 FQGNSA. CDR3 DNA: TGTGCCAGCAGGACTAGCGGGGCCCGCACCGGGGAGCTGTTTTTT. It translates to CASRTSGARTGELFF. The full variable domain, completed using reference TRBV7-2 and TRBJ2-2, is GAGVSQSPSNKVTEKGKDVELRCDPISGHTALYWYRQSLGQGLEFLIYFQGNSAPDKSGLPSDRFSAERTGGSVSTLTIQRTQQEDSAVYLCASRTSGARTGELFFGEGSRLTVL.

This sequence joins TRBV6-5 and TRBJ2-5, with D possibly TRBD2 on 5 matching bases. There are 16 residues in the CDR3. V was pared by 8 bases and J by 2 bases, with 21 bases between. From germline, CDR1 is MNHEY and CDR2 SVGAGI. The CDR3 nucleotides read TGTGCCAGCCGCCGGGGTAGTGCAACTGAACAAGAGACCCAGTACTTC. Amino acid sequence: CASRRGSATEQETQYF.

This chain connects TRBV12-3 or TRBV12-4 to TRBJ2-5, with 7 bases identical to TRBD2. The CDR3 sequence is 13 residues long. The V segment lost 8 bases and the J segment 3 bases; nucleotides outside the gene matches: 6. The DNA of the CDR3 is TGTGCCAGCGTCAGCGGGATGGAAGAGACCCAGTACTTC. Encoded protein: CASVSGMEETQYF.

This clonotype came up a few times. The chain couples TRBV20-1 to TRBJ1-5; D uncertain. The germline V gene has CDR1 DFQATT and CDR2 SNEGSKA (reference sequence). This CDR3 has 19 amino acids. V dropped 1 base and J dropped 0 bases, with 22 bases sitting between them. The CDR3 region has the DNA TGCAGTGCTAGAGTCATCAAGCACATGTCCACCTCTAGCAATCAGCCCCAGCATTTT. It specifies CSARVIKHMSTSSNQPQHF.

The DNA for the CDR3 is TGCAGTGCTATGGTAGTGGGGGGCTACCACCAAGAGACCCAGTACTTC. This sequence encodes CSAMVVGGYHQETQYF. This sequence joins TRBV20-1 and TRBJ2-7; either TRBD1 or TRBD2 may supply D (6 bases each). TRBJ2-5 matches the DNA end more closely, so the J call is doubtful. Germline V gene lookup returns CDR1 DFQATT and CDR2 SNEGSKA (reference sequence). This CDR3 is 16 amino acids long.

The sample holds a few counts of this clonotype. This rearrangement joins TRBV29-1 to TRBJ1-2, with D hard to call. The CDR3 contains 12 residues. Germline loops: CDR1 SQVTM, CDR2 ANQGSEA. V was shortened by 2 bases and J by 4 bases, with 8 bases between the two germline ends. CDR3 region: CSVETAPYGYTF. The DNA for the CDR3 is TGCAGCGTTGAAACAGCGCCCTATGGCTACACCTTC.